Below are 32 T cell receptor beta chains sequenced from a single sample in a study of cytotoxic CD8 clonotypes in ibrutinib-treated CLL. Generated by immunoSEQ multiplex PCR, the TCRdb table keeps only in-frame clones and is missing some. The data hold some 22,000 clones, with around 84% observed a single time. The sequenced sample was PBMCs, obtained before ibrutinib treatment. These receptors all come from a human donor with chronic lymphocytic leukemia.

The gene calls are TRBV6-6 and TRBJ1-1; 8 bases are a match to TRBD1. The germline gives CDR1 MNHNY, CDR2 SVGAGI (reference sequence). The CDR3 contains 15 residues. J was trimmed by 1 base and V by 9 bases; bases with no gene match: 10. CDR3 nucleotides: TGTGCCAGTAGAAGCCTTACAGGGGGGAACACTGAAGCTTTCTTT. This sequence encodes CASRSLTGGNTEAFF.

V is TRBV7-2 and J is TRBJ1-1, with 9 bases aligning to TRBD1. Germline CDR1 SGHTA, CDR2 FQGNSA. CDR3 size: 15 residues. Trimming removed 4 bases from V and 6 bases from J; junction bases left unmatched: 9. The CDR3: CASSWEGQGLAEAFF. As DNA, the CDR3 is TGTGCCAGCAGCTGGGAGGGACAGGGTTTAGCTGAAGCTTTCTTT. Full variable domain (outside the CDR3, taken from reference TRBV7-2 and TRBJ1-1): GAGVSQSPSNKVTEKGKDVELRCDPISGHTALYWYRQSLGQGLEFLIYFQGNSAPDKSGLPSDRFSAERTGGSVSTLTIQRTQQEDSAVYLCASSWEGQGLAEAFFGQGTRLTVV.

On this clone itself: The same CDR3 is also encoded by other DNA sequences in this sample. The V and J genes are TRBV7-9 and TRBJ2-7; possibly TRBD1 or TRBD2 for D (6 bases each). The V end was cut by 3 bases, the J end by 0 bases, with 12 bases between. Germline-derived CDR1 and CDR2 are SEHNR and FQNEAQ (reference sequence). CDR3 length: 15 residues. CDR3 nucleotides: TGTGCCAGCAGCTTTAGGGGGGCGAGCTCCTACGAGCAGTACTTC. It is translated as CASSFRGASSYEQYF.

The chain is built from TRBV2 and TRBJ1-2; 11 bases line up with TRBD1. CDR3 size: 15 residues. The V segment lost 0 bases and the J segment 4 bases; nucleotides outside the gene matches: 1. CDR1 and CDR2 from the germline V gene are SNHLY and FYNNEI. CDR3 bases: TGTGCCAGCAGTGAAGCCGGGACAGGGGGCTATGGCTACACCTTC. Translating gives CASSEAGTGGYGYTF. Complete variable domain (other parts from reference TRBV2 and TRBJ1-2): EPEVTQTPSHQVTQMGQEVILRCVPISNHLYFYWYRQILGQKVEFLVSFYNNEISEKSEIFDDQFSVERPDGSNFTLKIRSTKLEDSAMYFCASSEAGTGGYGYTFGSGTRLTVV.

Here the CDR3 reads CASSLDGSRIGYTF. The DNA for the CDR3 is TGTGCCAGCAGCTTAGATGGTTCCCGGATCGGCTACACCTTC. The V and J genes are TRBV7-2 and TRBJ1-2; no firm D call. The CDR3 totals 14 residues. Germline values: CDR1 SGHTA, CDR2 FQGNSA. The germline V and J ends were trimmed by 1 base and 8 bases, with 14 bases remaining between them.

This clone was seen a few times. The rearrangement joins TRBV2 to TRBJ2-7, with TRBD2 identical over 12 bases. Germline values: CDR1 SNHLY, CDR2 FYNNEI. CDR3 length equals 13 residues. V dropped 10 bases and J dropped 4; count of bases not matched to a gene: 5. The CDR3 region is CATQTSGGYEQYF. In DNA form, the CDR3 reads TGTGCCACCCAGACTAGCGGGGGTTACGAGCAGTACTTC.

This chain uses TRBV28 with TRBJ2-2; perhaps TRBD2 as D (7 bases). The CDR3 spans 14 residues. Germline CDR1 is MDHEN and CDR2 is SYDVKM. V was clipped by 6 bases and J by 6 bases, with 14 bases between them. CDR3 bases: TGTGCCAGCAGGGGCGGGGGCCTTCCCGGGGAGCTGTTTTTT. Its protein product is CASRGGGLPGELFF. The whole variable domain, remainder taken from reference TRBV28 and TRBJ2-2, is DVKVTQSSRYLVKRTGEKVFLECVQDMDHENMFWYRQDPGLGLRLIYFSYDVKMKEKGDIPEGYSVSREKKERFSLILESASTNQTSMYLCASRGGGLPGELFFGEGSRLTVL.

The chain carries TRBV30 and TRBJ1-3; tentatively, D is TRBD1 (6 bases). The V end was cut by 5 bases, the J end by 2 bases, with 13 bases between. The CDR3 is 14 amino acids. Germline loops: CDR1 GTSNPN, CDR2 SVGIG (reference sequence). CDR3 sequence: CAWCAGTTGNTIYF. CDR3 in DNA: TGTGCCTGGTGCGCCGGGACAACTGGAAACACCATATATTTT. The full variable domain, completed using reference TRBV30 and TRBJ1-3, is SQTIHQWPATLVQPVGSPLSLECTVEGTSNPNLYWYRQAAGRGLQLLFYSVGIGQISSEVPQNLSASRPQDRQFILSSKKLLLSDSGFYLCAWCAGTTGNTIYFGEGSWLTVV.

V gene TRBV11-2 combines with J gene TRBJ1-2; D call uncertain. Germline V gene lookup returns CDR1 SGHAT and CDR2 FQNNGV. V gave up 3 bases and J gave up 4 bases, with 15 bases separating them. The CDR3 is made up of 15 amino acids. CDR3 sequence reads: CASSFGSGDLYGYTF. CDR3 nucleotide sequence: TGTGCCAGCAGCTTCGGGTCAGGCGACCTCTATGGCTACACCTTC.

As concerns this clone: The sample has other DNA sequences that encode this CDR3 too. The rearrangement links TRBV4-3 to TRBJ2-2; D gene unclear. CDR1 and CDR2 from the germline V gene are LGHNA and YSLEER. This CDR3 comprises 14 residues. Trimming removed 0 bases from V and 5 bases from J, with 7 bases in between. In nucleotides, the CDR3 is TGCGCCAGCAGCCAAGATGGACGGACCGGGGAGCTGTTTTTT. It encodes CASSQDGRTGELFF.

This clone was seen only once. The chain combines TRBV30 with TRBJ1-5; 8 bases align to TRBD1. The CDR3 runs 15 residues. After removal of 2 bases from V and 4 bases from J, the junction contained 7 bases not matched to a gene. Germline loops: CDR1 GTSNPN, CDR2 SVGIG (reference sequence). CDR3 coding DNA: TGTGCCTGGAGTTTTGGACAGGGAAGGAATCAGCCCCAGCATTTT. It codes for CAWSFGQGRNQPQHF.

The chain is built from TRBV28 and TRBJ1-4, with 8 positions matching TRBD1. Unmatched junction bases numbered 10, after V lost 5 bases and J lost 8 bases. The CDR3 has 15 residues. CDR1 MDHEN and CDR2 SYDVKM come from the germline V gene. As DNA, the CDR3 is TGTGCCAGCAGTGGACAGGGTCGAGAGAGGGAAAAACTGTTTTTT. This gives the protein CASSGQGREREKLFF.

The rearrangement links TRBV29-1 to TRBJ1-2; weak D call: TRBD1 (5 bases). V was clipped by 7 bases and J by 8 bases, with 17 bases between them. There are 12 residues in the CDR3. The germline V gene encodes CDR1 SQVTM and CDR2 ANQGSEA. The CDR3 DNA is TGCAGCGCCGGGGATAGCGGGACGGGCTACACCTTC. Its translation is CSAGDSGTGYTF.

The genes are TRBV11-2 and TRBJ2-7; 8 nucleotides agree with TRBD2. CDR1 is SGHAT, CDR2 FQNNGV, per germline. The J segment lost 6 bases and the V segment lost 4 bases, leaving 11 bases of the junction unmatched. The CDR3 contains 15 residues. CDR3 bases: TGTGCCAGCAGCTCCAGCCCTAGCGGGCGCCTCGAGCAGTACTTC. Amino acids: CASSSSPSGRLEQYF. Variable domain in full (rest from reference TRBV11-2 and TRBJ2-7): EAGVAQSPRYKIIEKRQSVAFWCNPISGHATLYWYQQILGQGPKLLIQFQNNGVVDDSQLPKDRFSAERLKGVDSTLKIQPAKLEDSAVYLCASSSSPSGRLEQYFGPGTRLTVT.

V gene TRBV4-2 combines with J gene TRBJ2-1, with TRBD2 identical over 10 bases. V shed 0 bases, J shed 10 bases, and the junction held 9 bases outside the gene matches. CDR3 length: 16 residues. Germline values: CDR1 LGHNA, CDR2 YNFKEQ. The CDR3 DNA reads TGTGCCAGCAGCCAAGATCAACTAGCGGGAAAGGTCGAGCAGTTCTTC. This sequence encodes CASSQDQLAGKVEQFF.

The chain couples TRBV21-1 to TRBJ2-1; TRBD2, the table's D call, was not compared with the DNA. TRBV21-1 is labeled a pseudogene. This CDR3 has 14 amino acids. The CDR3 is CASSLSGGGDEQFF. CDR3 sequence (DNA): TGTGCCAGCAGCTTATCGGGAGGCGGTGATGAGCAGTTCTTC.

The genes are TRBV7-2 and TRBJ2-2; weak D call: TRBD2 (5 bases). Germline CDR1 reads SGHTA; CDR2 reads FQGNSA. Trimming removed 5 bases at V and 5 bases at J, with 15 bases between. The CDR3 is made up of 15 amino acids. The CDR3 DNA reads as TGTGCCAGCAGCATAGGGTGGAGAGGGACCGGGGAGCTGTTTTTT. This translates into CASSIGWRGTGELFF. The whole variable domain, filled in from reference TRBV7-2 and TRBJ2-2, reads GAGVSQSPSNKVTEKGKDVELRCDPISGHTALYWYRQSLGQGLEFLIYFQGNSAPDKSGLPSDRFSAERTGGSVSTLTIQRTQQEDSAVYLCASSIGWRGTGELFFGEGSRLTVL.

V is TRBV6-1 and J is TRBJ1-1; D possibly corresponds to TRBD1 (5 bases). The CDR3 runs to 12 residues. V was shortened by 8 bases and J by 8 bases, with 15 bases between the two germline ends. Germline V gives CDR1 MNHNS, CDR2 SASEGT. CDR3: CASYNPGREAFF. The CDR3 region has the DNA TGTGCCAGCTATAATCCGGGACGGGAAGCTTTCTTT.

The rearrangement uses TRBV10-3 and TRBJ2-7; 10 nucleotides match TRBD2. Germline trimming cut 4 bases from V and 9 bases from J; bases unmatched to any gene: 9. Germline values: CDR1 ENHRY, CDR2 SYGVKD. This CDR3 spans 14 amino acids. CDR3 nucleotide sequence: TGTGCCATCAGTGTTACTAGCGGGGCTTCTGGGCAGTACTTC. Translation: CAISVTSGASGQYF.

The V gene is TRBV4-1, the J gene TRBJ2-2; a possible D gene is TRBD2 (6 bases). The CDR3 extends over 17 amino acids. Trimming took 1 base from V and 2 from J, leaving 14 bases between them. Germline CDR1 MGHRA, CDR2 YSYEKL. In nucleotides, the CDR3 is TGCGCCAGCAGCCAAGTGTCACTAGCAGGAAACACCGGGGAGCTGTTTTTT. Residues: CASSQVSLAGNTGELFF.

The V gene is TRBV7-2, the J gene TRBJ1-1, with unresolved D. The CDR3 extends over 13 amino acids. Germline-derived CDR1 and CDR2 are SGHTA and FQGNSA. The V end lost 7 bases, the J end lost 4 bases, and 13 bases lay between the germline ends. CDR3 amino acids: CASMKEETTEAFF. The CDR3 coding sequence is TGTGCCAGCATGAAGGAGGAGACCACTGAAGCTTTCTTT.

The rearrangement uses TRBV11-2 and TRBJ1-6; no firm D call. CDR1 and CDR2 from the germline V gene are SGHAT and FQNNGV. This CDR3 has 15 amino acids. V was shortened by 6 bases and J by 7 bases, with 16 bases between the two germline ends. The chain's CDR3 is CASRTSWEMNSPLHF. The DNA for the CDR3 is TGTGCCAGCAGGACTTCGTGGGAGATGAATTCACCCCTCCACTTT.

The CDR3 region has the DNA TGTGCCAGCAGCCTGCTAGACAATCAGCCCCAGCATTTT. It encodes CASSLLDNQPQHF. This chain connects TRBV6-6 to TRBJ1-5; D gene unclear. This CDR3 is 13 amino acids long. Trimming cost V 6 bases and J 3 bases, with 9 bases left between them. Germline CDR1 reads MNHNY; CDR2 reads SVGAGI (reference sequence).

The chain couples TRBV19 to TRBJ2-5; perhaps TRBD2 as D (6 bases). The CDR3 contains 15 residues. CDR1 and CDR2 (germline): LNHDA, SQIVND (reference sequence). Trimming pared 6 bases from V and 0 bases from J, leaving 14 bases between. CDR3 coding DNA: TGTGCCAGTAGCGGTGGCGGGGCCTACCAAGAGACCCAGTACTTC. This translates into CASSGGGAYQETQYF.

This rearrangement joins TRBV19 to TRBJ2-3, with 13 bases matching TRBD2. Germline V gene sequence: CDR1 LNHDA, CDR2 SQIVND (reference sequence). J lost 6 bases, V lost 7 bases, and 7 bases had no gene match. The CDR3 spans 15 residues. CDR3 in DNA: TGTGCCAGTACCTGGACTAGCGGGAGCTCGGATACGCAGTATTTT. This translates into CASTWTSGSSDTQYF.

Only a few counts were recorded for this clone. The chain links TRBV27 to TRBJ1-3; perhaps TRBD1 as D (5 bases). The germline CDR1 and CDR2 sequences are MNHEY and SMNVEV (reference sequence). Trimming removed 9 bases from V and 0 bases from J, with 21 bases in between. The CDR3 has 17 residues. The CDR3 DNA reads TGTGCCAGATTAAACGGGACGGGGTCGAGCTCTGGAAACACCATATATTTT. Translating gives CARLNGTGSSSGNTIYF.

J is TRBJ2-7 and V is TRBV27; TRBD1 agrees at 10 bases. CDR1 is MNHEY, CDR2 SMNVEV, per germline (reference sequence). The CDR3 extends over 17 amino acids. V shed 1 base, J shed 3 bases, and the junction held 9 bases outside the gene matches. The DNA for the CDR3 is TGTGCCAGCAGTTTATACGGACTGGGGACAGGGGACTACGAGCAGTACTTC. This sequence encodes CASSLYGLGTGDYEQYF.

The chain links TRBV19 to TRBJ1-5; D unresolved. Trimming cost V 4 bases and J 4 bases, with 11 bases left between them. Germline assignment: CDR1 LNHDA and CDR2 SQIVND (reference sequence). This CDR3 has 14 residues. The CDR3 loop reads CASSNGKANQPQHF. In DNA, the CDR3 is TGTGCCAGTAGTAATGGGAAGGCAAATCAGCCCCAGCATTTT.

The gene calls are TRBV19 and TRBJ2-1; no clear D. Germline CDR1 and CDR2: LNHDA and SQIVND (reference sequence). This CDR3 region has 13 residues. V dropped 4 bases and J dropped 0 bases, with 4 bases sitting between them. The CDR3 region has the DNA TGTGCCAGTAGTACCAACTCCTACAATGAGCAGTTCTTC. Its translation: CASSTNSYNEQFF.

This sequence joins TRBV7-9 and TRBJ1-1, with D unclear. CDR3 length: 13 amino acids. The germline gives CDR1 SEHNR, CDR2 FQNEAQ (reference sequence). The V end was cut by 3 bases, the J end by 4 bases, with 9 bases between. CDR3 amino acids: CASSLDGPTEAFF. The CDR3 bases are TGTGCCAGCAGCTTGGACGGACCCACTGAAGCTTTCTTT.

This clone was observed a few times. CDR3 sequence (DNA): TGTGCCAGCAGACAACAGGGATTGGGCACTGAAGCTTTCTTT. This codes for CASRQQGLGTEAFF. This sequence joins TRBV6-5 and TRBJ1-1; maybe TRBD1 (6 bases). Germline V gene sequence: CDR1 MNHEY, CDR2 SVGAGI. V was shortened by 6 bases and J by 4 bases, with 15 bases between the two germline ends. CDR3 length equals 14 residues.

The chain employs TRBV6-1 and TRBJ2-1; 10 bases align to TRBD2. CDR1 and CDR2 (germline): MNHNS, SASEGT. Trimming cost V 7 bases and J 4 bases; bases outside gene matches: 4. The CDR3 sequence is 14 residues long. CDR3 nucleotides: TGTGCCAGCACAGGACTAGCGGATTACAATGAGCAGTTCTTC. It specifies CASTGLADYNEQFF.